This TCR beta chain was recovered during a study of shared clonotypes between healthy human individuals (dated by TCRdb to between 2020 and 2021). At the level of the whole study: The cohort comprised two women and three men aged 18 to 49 years. For each donor, CD4 naive and CD4 memory were each run on three plates, CD8 naive on two plates, and CD8 memory on one plate. The study deeply sequenced blood TCR repertoires of several healthy adults to estimate repertoire size and the extent of clonotype sharing between individuals. Different laboratories and diverse techniques were used to prepare libraries and sequence TCR repertoires, to increase sequencing depth and limit assay-specific biases. Between about 0.94 and 8.9 billion PBMCs per donor were obtained by leukapheresis.

TCR CDR3 regions were amplified from genomic DNA by multiplex PCR using the deep immunoSEQ assay. For each cell subset, the extracted genomic DNA was distributed evenly across all wells of several immunoSEQ 96-well plates, and each plate served as one replicate. For sorted subsets, each replicate PCR was loaded with 200 ng genomic DNA, equivalent to 25,000 to 30,000 T cell genomes. The purified libraries were quantified using a Qubit 3.0 fluorometer, sized with a Bioanalyzer 2100, and then quantified again using the KAPA Library Quantification kit. Each immunoSEQ 96-well plate was sequenced on its own single-read 150-cycle Illumina NextSeq 550 flow cell. The original methods were these. Because the immunoSEQ output included only junctional sequences and no quality scores, the filtering could not be the same as the filtering used for full-length reads. To assign V/J genes and CDR3, sequences were annotated against IMGT germline references using PyIR, a Python wrapper for IgBLAST v1.9. Reads with weak V/J assignments (E-value above 1e-6), missing CDR3, stop codons, out-of-frame junctions, or ambiguous translated residues were removed. V3J clonotypes were defined as sequences sharing an identical inferred V gene, J gene, and CDR3 amino acid sequence. To compute the percentage overlap between repertoires, the number of shared unique clonotypes was divided by the size of the smaller repertoire. Richness of each repertoire was evaluated using RTK rarefaction, the Chao1 estimator, and Recon v2.1 estimates of unobserved clonotypes. Generation probabilities were computed with OLGA for all TCRbeta clonotypes obtained by the gDNA method from a handful of donors. Imported from immuneACCESS, the table was reduced by TCRdb to in-frame sequences with V and J called. These copies leave out some clones; in studies compared against another copy, an unresolved V gene accounts for under half, and the cause of the remainder is not known. From that table come the V and J calls and clone size; the DNA was used to work out D and trimming. The sample includes about 610,000 clones, with about 95% observed a single time. The ten largest clones capture roughly 0.1% of the sample.

V is shortened by 0 bases, J by 3 bases, and the region joining them spans 7 bases. The CDR3 starts with the cysteine, ends with the phenylalanine, and has 13 residues. Only the CDR3 portion is preserved as DNA: 39 bases, with reading frame beginning at the first base. CDR1 and CDR2, looked up from the germline V gene (reference sequence), are SGHNT and YYREEE. About this clone itself: What this receptor recognizes is not known. Base-call qualities are not available, and no considerably larger clone is one nucleotide away. The identical CDR3 is also encoded by other nucleotide sequences in the sample.

The study at large found these results: Sampling was limited to blood, and TCR repertoires in tissue likely differ from TCR repertoires in blood. Naive subsets generally had larger estimated clonotype richness than memory subsets did. The small number of donors limited the genetic and exposure-history diversity represented. Clonotypes shared by all four sorted-subset donors showed higher generation probabilities than non-shared clonotypes. Across four donors, approximately 5% of naive CD4, roughly 3.3% of naive CD8, about 2% of memory CD4, and roughly 0.4% of memory CD8 clonotypes were shared. Pairwise subsampling indicated that sequencing depth was expected to affect the degree of clonotype sharing among donors. Rarefaction of sorted-subset datasets indicated incomplete sequencing despite the large sequencing depth.

For the CD8 naive samples, CD45RO-negative cells were positively selected for CCR7, yielding a CD45RA+CCR7+ population from which TemRA cells were excluded. Healthy HIV-negative adults with no recently reported acute infections or vaccinations were included as donors. Only Caucasian adults living in Nashville, Tennessee, USA were represented among the donors. After blood collection by leukapheresis, PBMCs were isolated using Ficoll-Histopaque density gradient centrifugation and then cryopreserved in the vapor phase of liquid nitrogen. Purity and quantity of every magnetically sorted T cell population were checked by analytical flow cytometry. Genomic DNA was isolated from every sorted fraction and measured by UV absorbance on a Nanodrop 2000c.

Sequencing was done on a sample of naive CD8+ T cells sorted from blood. The sample's cell subset or site, from its label and the paper: CD45RA+CCR7+. This sequence uses TRBV5-4 and TRBJ2-7; no D gene can be assigned with confidence. This receptor was identified in a woman in her thirties in good health. CDR3 loop: CASSLGLGYEQYF. The bases read TGTGCCAGCAGCTTGGGTCTGGGCTACGAGCAGTACTTC.